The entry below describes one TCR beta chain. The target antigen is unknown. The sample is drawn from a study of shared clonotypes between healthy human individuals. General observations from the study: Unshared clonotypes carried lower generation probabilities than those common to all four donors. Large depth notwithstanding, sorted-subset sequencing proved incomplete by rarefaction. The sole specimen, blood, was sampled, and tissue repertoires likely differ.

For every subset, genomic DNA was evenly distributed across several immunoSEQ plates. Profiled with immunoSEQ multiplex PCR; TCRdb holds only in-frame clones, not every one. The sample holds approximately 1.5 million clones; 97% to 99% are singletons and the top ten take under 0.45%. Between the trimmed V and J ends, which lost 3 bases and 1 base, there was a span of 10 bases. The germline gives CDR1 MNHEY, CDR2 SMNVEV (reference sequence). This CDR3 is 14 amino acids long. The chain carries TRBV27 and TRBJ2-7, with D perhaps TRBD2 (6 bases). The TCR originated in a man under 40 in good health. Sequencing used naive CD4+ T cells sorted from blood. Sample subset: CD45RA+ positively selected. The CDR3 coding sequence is TGTGCCAGCAGTTTTTGGGGAGGATCCTACGAGCAGTACTTC. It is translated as CASSFWGGSYEQYF.